A single sample is the source of the 6 T cell receptor beta chains below, sequenced in a study of blood T cell repertoires in COVID-19. The assay was immunoSEQ multiplex PCR, and TCRdb's table has in-frame clones only and misses some. The data show around 210,000 clones, 86% seen once. Sequencing was done on a sample of peripheral blood. These receptors all come from a woman in her 70s with acute or convalescent COVID-19.

This CDR3 is CASSPTGLAKNTQYF. The CDR3 DNA sequence: TGTGCCAGCAGTCCTACGGGACTAGCAAAAAATACGCAGTATTTT. The chain is built from TRBV6-5 and TRBJ2-3; 9 bases map to TRBD2. Germline-derived CDR1 and CDR2 are MNHEY and SVGAGI. The CDR3 spans 15 residues. V lost 5 bases to trimming and J lost 7 bases; unmatched junction nucleotides: 10.

V and J are TRBV19 and TRBJ1-5, with TRBD1 identical over 9 bases. The CDR3 has 16 amino acids. Germline-derived CDR1 and CDR2 are LNHDA and SQIVND (reference sequence). V gave up 5 bases and J gave up 6 bases; unmatched junction bases: 11. In nucleotides, the CDR3 is TGTGCCAGTAGTTCCACCGGGACAGGGATCACTCAGCCCCAGCATTTT. Translation: CASSSTGTGITQPQHF.

This clone appeared once. This chain connects TRBV7-2 to TRBJ1-2; weak D call: TRBD1 (6 bases). This CDR3 has 13 amino acids. Germline values: CDR1 SGHTA, CDR2 FQGNSA. The ends were cut back, 0 bases at V and 4 bases at J, with 6 bases in the middle. The CDR3 sequence: CASSLATGYGYTF. The CDR3 DNA reads TGTGCCAGCAGCTTAGCGACAGGCTATGGCTACACCTTC.

This chain connects TRBV9 to TRBJ2-1; TRBD2 agrees at 7 bases. The CDR3 spans 15 residues. CDR1 is SGDLS and CDR2 is YYNGEE in the germline V gene. V dropped 3 bases and J dropped 2; count of bases not matched to a gene: 5. The CDR3 region has the DNA TGTGCCAGCAGCGAAGCGGGATTCCCCTACAATGAGCAGTTCTTC. Protein: CASSEAGFPYNEQFF.

This chain uses TRBV10-3 with TRBJ2-6; TRBD2 might be the D (6 bases). Per germline, CDR1 ENHRY and CDR2 SYGVKD. This CDR3 spans 19 amino acids. Trimming pared 3 bases from V and 0 bases from J, leaving 18 bases between. CDR3 region: CAISDVVGGPNSGANVLTF. The CDR3 nucleotides are TGTGCCATCAGTGACGTGGTGGGGGGACCGAACTCTGGGGCCAACGTCCTGACTTTC.

The chain links TRBV9 to TRBJ1-3, with 9 bases lining up with TRBD1. Losses at the gene ends were 4 bases for V and 2 bases for J; bases not matched to a gene: 4. The CDR3 covers 15 residues. Germline CDR1 and CDR2: SGDLS and YYNGEE. CDR3 amino acids: CASSPHRGPGNTIYF. CDR3 in DNA: TGTGCCAGCAGCCCCCACAGGGGGCCTGGAAACACCATATATTTT.